The 28 T cell receptor beta chains presented below share a single source sample, sequenced in a study of cytomegalovirus exposure and HLA in healthy donors. PCR amplification relied on 60 Vbeta primers (plus 13 Jbeta primers). Assay: immunoSEQ multiplex PCR; the TCRdb copy retains only in-frame clones and omits some. The data contain around 150,000 clones, about 80% of them seen just once; the ten biggest clones take up roughly 1.4%. Sequenced sample: PBMCs. All receptors come from a man under 40 in good health and CMV-seropositive.

The chain is built from TRBV7-6 and TRBJ2-1, with D possibly TRBD2 on 7 matching bases. The CDR3 covers 14 residues. The V gene lost 0 bases and the J gene lost 6 bases, with 9 bases spanning the gap. The V gene's germline CDR1 is SGHVS and CDR2 FNYEAQ. The CDR3 DNA reads as TGTGCCAGCAGCTTAGCGGGAGGGGGCAATGAGCAGTTCTTC. It yields the protein CASSLAGGGNEQFF.

This clone has just a few counts. This chain uses TRBV4-1 with TRBJ2-7; D is perhaps TRBD2 (7 bases). There are 16 residues in the CDR3. V was clipped by 0 bases and J by 2 bases, with 14 bases between them. Germline V lookup: CDR1 MGHRA, CDR2 YSYEKL. CDR3 protein: CASSQDLGGGPYEQYF. DNA of the CDR3: TGCGCCAGCAGCCAAGATTTGGGAGGGGGACCCTACGAGCAGTACTTC.

This clone was detected only a few times. The CDR3 coding sequence is TGCGCCAGCAGCTTCCAGGGGACTGAAGCTTTCTTT. Its translation: CASSFQGTEAFF. The chain links TRBV5-1 to TRBJ1-1; D may be TRBD1 (6 bases). CDR1 SGHRS and CDR2 YFSETQ come from the germline V gene. This CDR3 spans 12 amino acids. V was cut by 2 bases and J by 5 bases, with 7 bases left in between.

V gene TRBV5-5 combines with J gene TRBJ1-1; no reliable D call. Trimming took 3 bases from V and 1 from J, leaving 10 bases between them. The V gene's germline CDR1 is SGHKS and CDR2 YYEKEE (reference sequence). The CDR3 has 14 amino acids. CDR3 region: CASSSWRGNTEAFF. The CDR3 DNA reads TGTGCCAGCAGCTCCTGGCGGGGGAACACTGAAGCTTTCTTT.

The sample holds one count of this clone. V gene TRBV28 combines with J gene TRBJ2-5; tentative D call: TRBD2 (6 bases). The V gene lost 6 bases and the J gene lost 4 bases, with 21 bases spanning the gap. The CDR3 is made up of 16 amino acids. Germline values: CDR1 MDHEN, CDR2 SYDVKM. CDR3 DNA: TGTGCCAGCAGGACGGGAGATACGAGCCCCCCAGAGACCCAGTACTTC. Translating it yields CASRTGDTSPPETQYF.

The chain recombines TRBV2 with TRBJ2-7, with TRBD1 matching over 7 bases. Germline loops: CDR1 SNHLY, CDR2 FYNNEI. V lost 5 bases and J lost 4; bases outside the gene matches: 8. CDR3 size: 14 residues. CDR3 in amino acids: CASSRTGLGYEQYF. For the CDR3, the DNA is TGTGCCAGCAGTCGGACAGGACTGGGTTACGAGCAGTACTTC.

CDR3 in amino acids: CASSERQGLSTDTQYF. The CDR3 DNA is TGTGCCAGCAGTGAAAGGCAGGGACTTAGCACAGATACGCAGTATTTT. The chain couples TRBV2 to TRBJ2-3; tentatively, D is TRBD2 (6 bases). CDR1 and CDR2 from the germline V gene are SNHLY and FYNNEI. V was pared by 2 bases and J by 0 bases, with 12 bases between. This CDR3 has 16 residues. Based on the CDR3 plus reference TRBV2 and TRBJ2-3, the full variable domain is EPEVTQTPSHQVTQMGQEVILRCVPISNHLYFYWYRQILGQKVEFLVSFYNNEISEKSEIFDDQFSVERPDGSNFTLKIRSTKLEDSAMYFCASSERQGLSTDTQYFGPGTRLTVL.

The chain carries TRBV10-3 and TRBJ2-1; tentative D call: TRBD2 (5 bases). Trimming removed 4 bases from V and 0 bases from J, with 10 bases in between. CDR3 length equals 15 residues. Germline CDR1 ENHRY, CDR2 SYGVKD. In nucleotides, the CDR3 is TGTGCCATCAGTGCAAGCGGAGCCTCCTACAATGAGCAGTTCTTC. This codes for CAISASGASYNEQFF.

The rearrangement links TRBV27 to TRBJ2-3; 8 bases are a match to TRBD2. Germline loops: CDR1 MNHEY, CDR2 SMNVEV (reference sequence). With V trimmed by 3 bases and J by 2 bases, 7 bases remained unmatched. The CDR3 spans 16 residues. In DNA form, the CDR3 reads TGTGCCAGCAGTTTCATCAGCGGGGGTGACACAGATACGCAGTATTTT. Translation gives CASSFISGGDTDTQYF.

This chain links TRBV28 with TRBJ1-4; TRBD1 is a possible D gene (5 bases). The CDR3 spans 14 residues. Germline V gene sequence: CDR1 MDHEN, CDR2 SYDVKM. The germline V and J ends were trimmed by 3 bases and 5 bases, with 10 bases remaining between them. The CDR3 DNA follows: TGTGCCAGCAGTTTCGGGGGGATGAATGAAAAACTGTTTTTT. This gives the protein CASSFGGMNEKLFF.

The rearrangement uses TRBV28 and TRBJ1-1, with D hard to call. Looked up from germline, CDR1 is MDHEN and CDR2 is SYDVKM. CDR3 size: 12 residues. V dropped 3 bases and J dropped 7 bases, with 9 bases sitting between them. The CDR3 DNA sequence: TGTGCCAGCAGTTTGCGCGGCCTTGAAGCTTTCTTT. Its translation is CASSLRGLEAFF.

The V and J genes are TRBV11-2 and TRBJ1-2, with D uncertain. Germline lookup yields CDR1 SGHAT and CDR2 FQNNGV. CDR3 length: 15 residues. Trimming took 3 bases from V and 0 from J, leaving 11 bases between them. CDR3 DNA sequence: TGTGCCAGCAGCTTTAATTTTGCAGCTAACTATGGCTACACCTTC. Translated: CASSFNFAANYGYTF. The whole variable domain, remainder taken from reference TRBV11-2 and TRBJ1-2, is EAGVAQSPRYKIIEKRQSVAFWCNPISGHATLYWYQQILGQGPKLLIQFQNNGVVDDSQLPKDRFSAERLKGVDSTLKIQPAKLEDSAVYLCASSFNFAANYGYTFGSGTRLTVV.

The chain is built from TRBV6-6 and TRBJ2-1; D possibly corresponds to TRBD2 (5 bases). This CDR3 comprises 15 residues. CDR1 MNHNY and CDR2 SVGAGI come from the germline V gene (reference sequence). Trimming stripped 4 bases from V and 1 base from J, with 11 bases between. CDR3 loop: CASSSDFASYNEQFF. CDR3 nucleotides: TGTGCCAGCAGTTCGGACTTTGCGTCCTACAATGAGCAGTTCTTC.

This chain uses TRBV9 with TRBJ1-5; D not resolved. The germline V gene has CDR1 SGDLS and CDR2 YYNGEE. The CDR3 runs 14 residues. Trimming left V 2 bases short and J 0 bases short, with 6 bases between. The DNA for the CDR3 is TGTGCCAGCAGCGTCGGGATTAGCAATCAGCCCCAGCATTTT. It translates to CASSVGISNQPQHF.

The J gene is TRBJ2-7, the V gene TRBV30, with 7 positions matching TRBD2. V lost 2 bases to trimming and J lost 5 bases; unmatched junction nucleotides: 15. This CDR3 region has 16 residues. Germline V gene data show CDR1 as GTSNPN and CDR2 as SVGIG (reference sequence). The CDR3 bases are TGTGCCTGGAGTACCCCTCCGTACGGGACTATTAACGAGCAGTACTTC. Translation gives CAWSTPPYGTINEQYF.

This chain connects TRBV5-8 to TRBJ1-2; unclear D gene. Deletions cut 6 bases from V and 4 bases from J, with 13 bases between. CDR1 and CDR2 (germline): SGHTS, YDEGEE. The CDR3 runs 13 residues. DNA of the CDR3: TGTGCCAGCAAGGTACTGGGCCCCTATGGCTACACCTTC. This encodes CASKVLGPYGYTF.

The rearrangement joins TRBV9 to TRBJ2-1; 11 positions agree with TRBD2. Germline lookup yields CDR1 SGDLS and CDR2 YYNGEE. The ends lost 3 bases at V and 9 bases at J; junction bases unmatched: 5. The CDR3 runs to 14 residues. CDR3 DNA: TGTGCCAGCAGCGAGACTAGCGGGGAAGGTGAGCAGTTCTTC. Amino acid sequence: CASSETSGEGEQFF. Complete variable domain (other parts from reference TRBV9 and TRBJ2-1): DSGVTQTPKHLITATGQRVTLRCSPRSGDLSVYWYQQSLDQGLQFLIQYYNGEERAKGNILERFSAQQFPDLHSELNLSSLELGDSALYFCASSETSGEGEQFFGPGTRLTVL.

The chain carries TRBV6-5 and TRBJ2-6; TRBD1 matches 7 bases. The CDR3 is made up of 14 amino acids. Germline lookup yields CDR1 MNHEY and CDR2 SVGAGI. V lost 10 bases and J lost 4; bases outside the gene matches: 7. This CDR3 is CATKDRSGANVLTF. Here the CDR3 DNA reads TGTGCCACAAAGGACAGGTCCGGGGCCAACGTCCTGACTTTC.

The rearrangement uses TRBV14 and TRBJ2-1; 9 nucleotides match TRBD2. V lost 1 base and J lost 2; bases outside the gene matches: 6. The germline CDR1 and CDR2 sequences are SGHDN and FVKESK. The length of the CDR3 is 17 residues. CDR3 coding DNA: TGTGCCAGCAGCCAAGGGGCCGCGGGGGGGACCTACAATGAGCAGTTCTTC. It specifies CASSQGAAGGTYNEQFF.

The chain carries TRBV5-1 and TRBJ2-7, with a tentative D call TRBD1 (7 bases). V lost 4 bases to trimming and J lost 6 bases, with 14 bases between them. The CDR3 has 13 residues. Germline CDR1 is SGHRS and CDR2 is YFSETQ. The CDR3 DNA reads TGCGCCAGCAGCACAGGGGAGGCTTCCGAGCAGTACTTC. It encodes CASSTGEASEQYF.

The chain employs TRBV23-1 and TRBJ1-5; D unresolved. TRBV23-1 is an ORF, with its function uncertain. The CDR3 sequence is 17 residues long. V lost 2 bases to trimming and J lost 1 base, with 15 bases between them. CDR3 sequence (DNA): TGCGCCAGCAGTCAAGATCAGGCGTTTGGGAGCAATCAGCCCCAGCATTTT. Encoded protein: CASSQDQAFGSNQPQHF.

This clone has a single count. V is TRBV30 and J is TRBJ1-1; D not resolved. Looked up from germline, CDR1 is GTSNPN and CDR2 is SVGIG (reference sequence). This CDR3 contains 13 residues. V dropped 4 bases and J dropped 3 bases, with 12 bases sitting between them. The CDR3 bases are TGTGCCTGGAAAGCTTCAGAGGACACTGAAGCTTTCTTT. It specifies CAWKASEDTEAFF.

V gene TRBV5-4 combines with J gene TRBJ2-7; 8 positions agree with TRBD2. This CDR3 contains 14 residues. The germline gives CDR1 SGHNT, CDR2 YYREEE (reference sequence). The V segment lost 0 bases and the J segment 5 bases; nucleotides outside the gene matches: 4. CDR3 region: CASSLEETSDEQYF. The CDR3 DNA follows: TGTGCCAGCAGCTTGGAAGAGACTAGCGACGAGCAGTACTTC.

The chain joins TRBV5-1 to TRBJ2-1; 9 bases agree with TRBD2. From germline, CDR1 is SGHRS and CDR2 YFSETQ. V lost 5 bases, J lost 0 bases, and 3 bases stayed unmatched. CDR3 length: 15 amino acids. CDR3 in DNA: TGCGCCAGCAGACCTAGCGGGGACTCCTACAATGAGCAGTTCTTC. Amino acids: CASRPSGDSYNEQFF.

In nucleotides, the CDR3 is TGTGCCAGCTCACCCCAGGGACTTCGCACCGGGGAGCTGTTTTTT. It encodes CASSPQGLRTGELFF. J is TRBJ2-2 and V is TRBV18; possibly TRBD2 for D (6 bases). Trimming shortened V by 3 bases and J by 4 bases, and 12 bases separated the two germline ends. This CDR3 has 15 amino acids. Germline values: CDR1 KGHSH, CDR2 LQKENI.

The V gene is TRBV9, the J gene TRBJ2-1; 7 positions agree with TRBD2. Germline V gives CDR1 SGDLS, CDR2 YYNGEE. The CDR3 is 14 amino acids. V was pared by 0 bases and J by 9 bases, with 6 bases of the junction left unmatched. The CDR3 sequence is CASSVGGGTVEQFF. As DNA, the CDR3 is TGTGCCAGCAGCGTAGGGGGGGGGACCGTTGAGCAGTTCTTC.

The chain links TRBV5-1 to TRBJ2-7, with 10 positions matching TRBD2. The CDR3 is 15 residues long. V lost 3 bases to trimming and J lost 2 bases; unmatched junction nucleotides: 5. The V gene's germline CDR1 is SGHRS and CDR2 YFSETQ. This CDR3 reads CASSSGTSDTYEQYF. DNA of the CDR3: TGCGCCAGCAGCTCCGGGACTAGCGATACCTACGAGCAGTACTTC.

J is TRBJ2-7 and V is TRBV2; TRBD2 agrees at 9 bases. The CDR3 sequence is 14 residues long. V lost 7 bases to trimming and J lost 2 bases; unmatched junction nucleotides: 6. Germline lookup yields CDR1 SNHLY and CDR2 FYNNEI. In DNA, the CDR3 is TGTGCCAGCAAGCGAGTAGCGGGAGCCTACGAGCAGTACTTC. Its translation is CASKRVAGAYEQYF.